These T cell receptor beta chains were read from a single sample in a study of OX40 agonist ivuxolimab in advanced cancers. The method was immunoSEQ multiplex PCR; TCRdb's version includes in-frame clones alone and lacks a portion of them. The sample lists tens of thousands of clones; under 90% were seen once. Sequenced here: CD4+ or CD8+ T cells sorted from blood, sampled in a trial of the OX40 agonist ivuxolimab. All receptors derive from an adult with an advanced solid tumor such as melanoma, head and neck, liver or kidney cancer. Each CDR3 is given with its conserved first and last residue. A D gene is named only where the DNA matches it firmly. Size tells how often a clone was seen (once, few, many) or the class of an expanded clone, and some rows leave it out.

DNA: TGTGCTGTTAATGAAAAACTGTTTTTT; CDR3: CAVNEKLFF; J: TRBJ1-4; size: NA; D: NA; V: TRBV7-6
DNA: TGTGCCAGCACAGGGTGGGGCCAAGAGACCCAGTACTTC; CDR3: CASTGWGQETQYF; J: TRBJ2-5; size: NA; D: NA; V: TRBV7-9
DNA: TGTGCCAGCAGCGATACAGGGGCGCCCTCAACTAATGAAAAACTGTTTTTT; CDR3: CASSDTGAPSTNEKLFF; J: TRBJ1-4; size: NA; D: TRBD1; V: TRBV7-9
DNA: TGTGCCAGCAGTTCATACGGACAGGGATATGGCTACACCTTC; CDR3: CASSSYGQGYGYTF; J: TRBJ1-2; size: NA; D: TRBD1; V: TRBV28
DNA: TGTGCCAGCAGTGACAGGGGGTGGCCAGATACGCAGTATTTT; CDR3: CASSDRGWPDTQYF; J: TRBJ2-3; size: NA; D: TRBD1; V: TRBV28
DNA: TGTGCCAGTAGTATAACCGGAAGCTCCTACAATGAGCAGTTCTTC; CDR3: CASSITGSSYNEQFF; J: TRBJ2-1; size: NA; D: NA; V: TRBV19
DNA: TGTGCCAGCAGTCCCCTAGGGGACAATGAGCAGTTCTTC; CDR3: CASSPLGDNEQFF; J: TRBJ2-1; size: NA; D: NA; V: TRBV9
DNA: TGTGCCAGTAGTATGGGGCTGACGGAGCTGTTTTTT; CDR3: CASSMGLTELFF; J: TRBJ2-2; size: NA; D: NA; V: TRBV19
DNA: TGTGCCAGCACCCCTGACAGGCCTGCCTACGAGCAGTACTTC; CDR3: CASTPDRPAYEQYF; J: TRBJ2-7; size: NA; D: NA; V: TRBV7-9
DNA: TGCGCCAGCAGCTTTGGGACAGGGCGAGATACGCAGTATTTT; CDR3: CASSFGTGRDTQYF; J: TRBJ2-3; size: NA; D: TRBD1; V: TRBV5-1
DNA: TGTGCCAGCAGCTGGACTAGCGGGAGGCCATCGGGGGATACGCAGTATTTT; CDR3: CASSWTSGRPSGDTQYF; J: TRBJ2-3; size: medium-sized; D: TRBD2; V: TRBV7-8
DNA: TGTGCCAGCAGCTTCTTGGGGACAGGGGATAGCAATCAGCCCCAGCATTTT; CDR3: CASSFLGTGDSNQPQHF; J: TRBJ1-5; size: NA; D: TRBD1; V: TRBV4-2
DNA: TGTGCCAGCAGTCCCTTGACTAGCGGGAGCTATGAGCAGTTCTTC; CDR3: CASSPLTSGSYEQFF; J: TRBJ2-1; size: once; D: TRBD2; V: TRBV27
DNA: TGTGCCAGCAGCCGTCAAGGTTGGGGAACCGGGGAGCTGTTTTTT; CDR3: CASSRQGWGTGELFF; J: TRBJ2-2; size: few; D: NA; V: TRBV7-3
DNA: TGTACCAGCAGCCAACATCAGCTATACGAGCAGTACTTC; CDR3: CTSSQHQLYEQYF; J: TRBJ2-7; size: NA; D: NA; V: TRBV4-2
DNA: TGCGCCAGCAGCGTAGAAATGGGGGGAAGCTCCTACGAGCAGTACTTC; CDR3: CASSVEMGGSSYEQYF; J: TRBJ2-7; size: NA; D: NA; V: TRBV4-1
DNA: TGCGCCAGCAGCCAACCAGCCACGTGGGGCGGGAGGGGTAACACCGGGGAGCTGTTTTTT; CDR3: CASSQPATWGGRGNTGELFF; J: TRBJ2-2; size: NA; D: TRBD2; V: TRBV4-1
DNA: TGTGCCAGCAGCTTAGGGCAGGGAGAGTACGAGCAGTACTTC; CDR3: CASSLGQGEYEQYF; J: TRBJ2-7; size: NA; D: NA; V: TRBV11-2
DNA: TGTGCCAGCAGCGAGACAGGGACATATGGCTACACCTTC; CDR3: CASSETGTYGYTF; J: TRBJ1-2; size: few; D: TRBD1; V: TRBV6-5
DNA: TGCGCCAGCAGCCAAGAATCAGGGGTCCACAATGAGCAGTTCTTC; CDR3: CASSQESGVHNEQFF; J: TRBJ2-1; size: once; D: NA; V: TRBV4-1
DNA: TGTGCCAGCGTCCCGGAGAGCGGAAACACCATATATTTT; CDR3: CASVPESGNTIYF; J: TRBJ1-3; size: NA; D: NA; V: TRBV6-4
DNA: TGTGCCAGCAGCGTAGGAGGGGGAGTTAATGAAAAACTGTTTTTT; CDR3: CASSVGGGVNEKLFF; J: TRBJ1-4; size: NA; D: NA; V: TRBV9
DNA: TGTGCCAGCAGCTTAGTAACCTCAGGGGGCGAGCAGTACTTC; CDR3: CASSLVTSGGEQYF; J: TRBJ2-7; size: NA; D: TRBD1; V: TRBV7-2
DNA: TGTGCCAGCAGCTTAGCCCCAGAACAAGAGACCCAGTACTTC; CDR3: CASSLAPEQETQYF; J: TRBJ2-5; size: NA; D: NA; V: TRBV7-6
DNA: TGTGCCAGCAGCCCACCAACTAGCGAGGACACAGATACGCAGTATTTT; CDR3: CASSPPTSEDTDTQYF; J: TRBJ2-3; size: NA; D: TRBD2; V: TRBV7-2
DNA: TGTGCCAGCAGTACGGGGTTCTCTGGAAACACCATATATTTT; CDR3: CASSTGFSGNTIYF; J: TRBJ1-3; size: many; D: NA; V: TRBV6-5
DNA: TGCGCCAGCAGCTTGTACGGACCGCCACCCCAAGAGACCCAGTACTTC; CDR3: CASSLYGPPPQETQYF; J: TRBJ2-5; size: few; D: NA; V: TRBV5-1
DNA: TGCGCCAGCAGCTTGGACGCTGGGGCGGGGGGCTACGAGCAGTACTTC; CDR3: CASSLDAGAGGYEQYF; J: TRBJ2-7; size: NA; D: TRBD2; V: TRBV5-1
DNA: TGTGCCTGGAGTTCAGGACAGGAGGCAAAACTGTTTTTT; CDR3: CAWSSGQEAKLFF; J: TRBJ1-4; size: few; D: TRBD1; V: TRBV30
DNA: TGTGCCAGCAGCTTAGATCGACGCGGGGCCCTAAATGAGCAGTTCTTC; CDR3: CASSLDRRGALNEQFF; J: TRBJ2-1; size: NA; D: NA; V: TRBV11-2
DNA: TGCGCCAGCAGCCTGGGGGGGGGTAACACTGAAGCTTTCTTT; CDR3: CASSLGGGNTEAFF; J: TRBJ1-1; size: NA; D: NA; V: TRBV4-1
DNA: TGTGCCAGCTCACCCATGACCGGTGTTAATTCACCCCTCCACTTT; CDR3: CASSPMTGVNSPLHF; J: TRBJ1-6; size: NA; D: NA; V: TRBV18
DNA: TGCGCCAGCAGCCAAGAAGTGCAGAGCTCCTACAATGAGCAGTTCTTC; CDR3: CASSQEVQSSYNEQFF; J: TRBJ2-1; size: once; D: NA; V: TRBV4-1
DNA: TGTGCCATCAGTGAAGACTCCCGGTTTTACAATGAGCAGTTCTTC; CDR3: CAISEDSRFYNEQFF; J: TRBJ2-1; size: NA; D: NA; V: TRBV10-3
DNA: TGTGCCAGCAGCGTAGGAGAATTTAACACTGAAGCTTTCTTT; CDR3: CASSVGEFNTEAFF; J: TRBJ1-1; size: few; D: NA; V: TRBV9
DNA: TGCGCCAGCAGCCTTGGGACAGGGAGTTACGAGCAGTACTTC; CDR3: CASSLGTGSYEQYF; J: TRBJ2-7; size: NA; D: TRBD1; V: TRBV4-1
DNA: TGTGCCAGCAGCTCCCCAGGAGGCTATAATTCACCCCTCCACTTT; CDR3: CASSSPGGYNSPLHF; J: TRBJ1-6; size: NA; D: NA; V: TRBV7-2
DNA: TGTGCCAGCAGCCACGCATACACTGAAGCTTTCTTT; CDR3: CASSHAYTEAFF; J: TRBJ1-1; size: NA; D: NA; V: TRBV13
DNA: TGTGCCAGCAGCTTAGGAAGTGAAGGCTACACCTTC; CDR3: CASSLGSEGYTF; J: TRBJ1-2; size: once; D: NA; V: TRBV7-8
DNA: TGTGCCAGCAGCCCCCTTATCGGGAGCAATCAGCCCCAGCATTTT; CDR3: CASSPLIGSNQPQHF; J: TRBJ1-5; size: NA; D: NA; V: TRBV7-3